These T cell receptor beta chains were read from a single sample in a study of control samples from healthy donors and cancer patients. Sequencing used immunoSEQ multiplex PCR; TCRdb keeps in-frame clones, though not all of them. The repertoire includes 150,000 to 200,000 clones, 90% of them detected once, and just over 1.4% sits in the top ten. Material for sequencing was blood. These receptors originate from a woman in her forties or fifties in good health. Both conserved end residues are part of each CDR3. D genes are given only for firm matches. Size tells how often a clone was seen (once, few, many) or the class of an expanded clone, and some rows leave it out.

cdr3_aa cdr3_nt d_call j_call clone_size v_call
CATSRLAGTTKNIQYF TGTGCCACCAGCAGGTTAGCGGGGACTACGAAAAACATTCAGTACTTC TRBD2 TRBJ2-4 . TRBV15
CASSPLGAFYNEQFF TGTGCCAGCAGCCCACTTGGGGCTTTTTACAATGAGCAGTTCTTC . TRBJ2-1 once TRBV7-3
CASSPGPSGSQIYRTDTQYF TGTGCCAGCAGCCCTGGGCCCAGCGGCTCCCAGATTTACCGCACAGATACGCAGTATTTT . TRBJ2-3 . TRBV13
CASSLGGTGGPPLHF TGTGCCAGCAGCTTAGGCGGGACAGGGGGTCCACCCCTCCACTTT TRBD1 TRBJ1-6 . TRBV7-2
CASSIDHRDSYEQYF TGTGCCAGTAGTATAGATCATAGGGACTCCTACGAGCAGTACTTC . TRBJ2-7 . TRBV19
CASSFRGRGYTF TGTGCCAGCAGTTTCAGGGGGCGAGGCTACACCTTC TRBD1 TRBJ1-2 . TRBV27
CASKSGTTGANVLTF TGTGCCAGCAAATCCGGGACCACTGGGGCCAACGTCCTGACTTTC . TRBJ2-6 . TRBV27
CASSEPAGLSYEQYF TGTGCCAGCAGTGAACCAGCGGGTCTCTCCTACGAGCAGTACTTC . TRBJ2-7 once TRBV2
CASSIPKFDRTSYRGANVLTF TGTGCCAGTAGTATTCCCAAATTCGACAGGACCTCCTATAGAGGGGCCAACGTCCTGACTTTC . TRBJ2-6 . TRBV19
CASSPGGNQGTQYF TGTGCCAGCAGCCCCGGGGGGAATCAAGGTACGCAGTATTTT TRBD2 TRBJ2-3 . TRBV7-2
CASSQELGHEAFF TGCGCCAGCAGCCAAGAACTGGGACATGAAGCTTTCTTT . TRBJ1-1 . TRBV4-3
CASSPQTASYNEQFF TGTGCCAGCTCACCACAGACGGCCTCCTACAATGAGCAGTTCTTC . TRBJ2-1 . TRBV18
CASLGANVLTF TGTGCCAGTCTGGGGGCCAACGTCCTGACTTTC . TRBJ2-6 . TRBV12-3/TRBV12-4
CASSLAIEQFF TGCGCCAGCAGCTTAGCGATTGAGCAGTTCTTC . TRBJ2-1 . TRBV5-1
CASSPSDRGQAEAFF TGCGCCAGCAGCCCATCGGACAGGGGGCAGGCTGAAGCTTTCTTT TRBD1 TRBJ1-1 . TRBV4-1
CAWSPGEGRNQPQHF TGTGCCTGGAGCCCGGGGGAAGGGCGCAATCAGCCCCAGCATTTT . TRBJ1-5 once TRBV30
CAISAAGPKYGYTF TGTGCCATCAGTGCGGCAGGGCCTAAGTATGGCTACACCTTC . TRBJ1-2 . TRBV10-3
CASSRGQGALNSPLHF TGTGCCAGCAGCCGGGGACAGGGGGCCCTTAATTCACCCCTCCACTTT TRBD1 TRBJ1-6 . TRBV3-1/TRBV3-2
CASSYSRVPAFF TGTGCCAGCAGTTATTCCCGGGTCCCAGCTTTCTTT . TRBJ1-1 . TRBV6-6
CASSPPGQGNYGYTF TGTGCCAGCTCACCTCCGGGACAGGGAAACTATGGCTACACCTTC TRBD1 TRBJ1-2 . TRBV18
CATSDTRWVEQFF TGTGCCACCAGTGATACCAGGTGGGTTGAGCAGTTCTTC . TRBJ2-1 . TRBV24-1
CASSDGGVSYEQYF TGTGCCAGCAGTGATGGGGGGGTCTCCTACGAGCAGTACTTC TRBD2 TRBJ2-7 . TRBV2
CASSQDSSYGYTF TGCGCCAGCAGCCAGGACAGTTCCTATGGCTACACCTTC . TRBJ1-2 once TRBV4-3
CASSLIGTGGTDTQYF TGTGCCAGCAGCTTAATCGGGACCGGTGGTACAGATACGCAGTATTTT . TRBJ2-3 . TRBV7-3
CASSLDGGRLGYTF TGTGCCAGCAGCTTAGATGGGGGGCGATTAGGCTACACCTTC . TRBJ1-2 . TRBV7-2
CASRLNRETGLNTEAFF TGTGCCAGCAGGCTTAACCGGGAGACCGGGCTGAACACTGAAGCTTTCTTT . TRBJ1-1 once TRBV9